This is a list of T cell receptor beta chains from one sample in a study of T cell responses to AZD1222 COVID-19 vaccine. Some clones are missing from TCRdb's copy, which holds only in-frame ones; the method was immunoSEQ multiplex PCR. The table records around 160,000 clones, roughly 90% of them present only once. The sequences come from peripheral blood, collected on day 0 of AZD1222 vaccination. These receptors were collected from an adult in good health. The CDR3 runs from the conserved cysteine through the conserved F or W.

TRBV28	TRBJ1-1	CASSAQGRGRTEAFF
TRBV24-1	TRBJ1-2	CATSSSGHGGYTF
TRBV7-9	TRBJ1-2	CATEYLAGGYTF
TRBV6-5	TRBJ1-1	CASTEGGGRTEAFF
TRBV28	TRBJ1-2	CASSYLDRKNYGYTF
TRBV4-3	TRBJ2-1	CASSTRQGAGYNEQFF
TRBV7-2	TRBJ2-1	CASSLAGTTNYNEQFF
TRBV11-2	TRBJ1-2	CASSSVWARERYGYTF
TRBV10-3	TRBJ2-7	CAISDRESYEQYF
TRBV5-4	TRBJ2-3	CASSLAGRTETDTQYF
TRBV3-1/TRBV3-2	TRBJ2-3	CASSQEGKGAPDTQYF
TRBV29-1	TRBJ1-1	CSVTRKNTEAFF
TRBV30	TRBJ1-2	CAWSVRQNYGYTF
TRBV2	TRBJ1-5	CASELEGVVSNQPQHF
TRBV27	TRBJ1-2	CATRQDGTYGYTF
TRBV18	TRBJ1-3	CASSSTQGTPGNTIYF
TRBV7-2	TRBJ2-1	CASSPIPGLANEQFF
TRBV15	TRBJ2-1	CATSGGSYNEQFF
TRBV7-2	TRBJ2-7	CASSRDITDYEQYF
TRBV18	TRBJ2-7	CASSPPGQGKDEQYF
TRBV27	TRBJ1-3	CASRRYGTDSGNTIYF
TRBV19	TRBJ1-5	CASNGGQGRNQPQHF
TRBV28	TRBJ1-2	CASSQFEEGLNGYTF
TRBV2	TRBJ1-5	CASTQETGNQPQHF
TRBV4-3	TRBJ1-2	CASSQDRDRGAYTF
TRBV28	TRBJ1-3	CASSLPGLGNTIYF
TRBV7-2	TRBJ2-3	CASSADRVNAQYF
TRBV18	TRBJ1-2	CASSPTQGFVIYTF
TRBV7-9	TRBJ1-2	CASSITTGPGYGYTF
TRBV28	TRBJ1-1	CASTKGGIWDTEAFF
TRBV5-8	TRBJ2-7	CASSSLRTGYEQYF
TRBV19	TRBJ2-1	CASSIRGGLSYNEQFF
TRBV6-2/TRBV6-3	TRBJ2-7	CASSPGRDPREQYF
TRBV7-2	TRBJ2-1	CASSTQGSREQFF
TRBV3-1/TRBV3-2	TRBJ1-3	CASSLRQNGNTIYF
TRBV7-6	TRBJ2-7	CASSDPRTPAYEQYF
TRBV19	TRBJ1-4	CASSPWDEKLFF
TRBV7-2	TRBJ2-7	CASSLNRGTYEQYF
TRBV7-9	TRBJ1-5	CASSLGGLGGLQPQHF
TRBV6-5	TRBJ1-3	CASKSANSGNTIYF
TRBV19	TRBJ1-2	CASRSALTGGSGGYTF
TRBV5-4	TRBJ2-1	CASSLWASGSYNEQFF
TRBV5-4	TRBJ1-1	CASSLGGEYTEAFF
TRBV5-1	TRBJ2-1	CASSLRWESHNEQFF
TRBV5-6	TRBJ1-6	CASSLGRKSSPLHF
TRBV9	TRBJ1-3	CASSARGPSSGNTIYF
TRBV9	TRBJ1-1	CASTREPDTEAFF
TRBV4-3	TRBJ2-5	CASSRRTSQAETQYF
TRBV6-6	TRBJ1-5	CASRLGQGVSQPQHF